These T cell receptor beta chains were read from a single sample in a study of blood T cell repertoires in COVID-19. TCRdb's table, derived via immunoSEQ multiplex PCR, lists solely in-frame clones and lacks some. Of roughly 220,000 clones listed, around 83% are singletons. The sequenced material came from peripheral blood. The receptors were sampled from a middle-aged woman who had recovered from COVID-19. The CDR3 runs from the conserved cysteine through the conserved F or W. The D gene is left open where the match is weak. A clone size is listed for some rows: how often the clone was seen (once, few, many), or a class if it is expanded.

abundance | j_gene | len | v_gene | d_gene | CDR3aa | CDR3nt
NA | TRBJ1-4 | 15 | TRBV19 | TRBD1 | CASIGQGFIGEKLFF | TGTGCCAGTATCGGACAGGGCTTTATCGGTGAAAAACTGTTTTTT
NA | TRBJ1-1 | 14 | TRBV7-2 | NA | CASSAGDRNTEAFF | TGTGCCAGCAGCGCAGGGGACCGAAACACTGAAGCTTTCTTT
NA | TRBJ2-5 | 14 | TRBV6-2/TRBV6-3 | NA | CASSLAMGWETQYF | TGTGCCAGCAGCTTAGCGATGGGGTGGGAGACCCAGTACTTC
NA | TRBJ2-2 | 14 | TRBV28 | NA | CASSGGLLKGELFF | TGTGCCAGCAGTGGGGGACTCCTAAAAGGGGAGCTGTTTTTT
NA | TRBJ2-1 | 14 | TRBV5-1 | TRBD2 | CASSGDGEGNEQFF | TGCGCCAGCAGTGGTGACGGGGAGGGCAATGAGCAGTTCTTC
NA | TRBJ2-7 | 14 | TRBV6-5 | NA | CASRIDRSSYEQYF | TGTGCCAGCAGAATCGACAGGAGTTCCTACGAGCAGTACTTC
NA | TRBJ2-3 | 16 | TRBV11-3 | NA | CASSLGVRGRTDTQYF | TGTGCCAGCAGCTTGGGGGTGCGGGGACGCACAGATACGCAGTATTTT
NA | TRBJ1-2 | 18 | TRBV28 | TRBD1 | CASSLVPGQGLANYGYTF | TGTGCCAGCAGTTTAGTCCCCGGACAGGGGTTAGCTAACTATGGCTACACCTTC
NA | TRBJ1-2 | 12 | TRBV6-5 | NA | CASSGGSWGYTF | TGTGCCAGCAGCGGGGGATCTTGGGGCTACACCTTC
NA | TRBJ2-5 | 14 | TRBV14 | NA | CASSQGEIEETQYF | TGTGCCAGCAGCCAAGGGGAGATTGAGGAGACCCAGTACTTC
NA | TRBJ1-4 | 16 | TRBV19 | TRBD1 | CASNRGGGRPNEKLFF | TGTGCCAGCAACAGGGGCGGGGGGCGGCCTAATGAAAAACTGTTTTTT
NA | TRBJ2-1 | 14 | TRBV29-1 | TRBD2 | CSVEWRGGHNEQFF | TGCAGCGTTGAATGGCGGGGGGGTCACAATGAGCAGTTCTTC
NA | TRBJ2-3 | 15 | TRBV20-1 | NA | CSASEYGGRTDTQYF | TGCAGTGCTAGTGAGTATGGCGGTCGCACAGATACGCAGTATTTT
few | TRBJ1-2 | 12 | TRBV15 | NA | CATSSSTGRYTF | TGTGCCACCAGCAGTTCCACAGGACGCTACACCTTC
few | TRBJ2-7 | 14 | TRBV6-5 | TRBD1 | CASSRRDRGSEQYF | TGTGCCAGCAGTCGCCGGGACAGGGGCTCCGAGCAGTACTTC
once | TRBJ1-3 | 16 | TRBV5-1 | NA | CASSSAGPSSGNTIYF | TGCGCCAGCAGTTCGGCGGGTCCATCGTCTGGAAACACCATATATTTT
NA | TRBJ2-2 | 13 | TRBV5-8 | NA | CASSFISSPRSFF | TGTGCCAGCAGCTTTATCAGTAGCCCCAGATCGTTTTTT
NA | TRBJ1-1 | 13 | TRBV18 | TRBD1 | CASSSTGDSEAFF | TGTGCCAGCTCATCCACAGGGGACTCTGAAGCTTTCTTT
NA | TRBJ1-5 | 16 | TRBV2 | NA | CASSEIGVPLNQPQHF | TGTGCCAGCAGTGAAATAGGGGTTCCTCTTAATCAGCCCCAGCATTTT
NA | TRBJ1-2 | 15 | TRBV4-3 | NA | CASSQRDRLLGGYTF | TGCGCCAGCAGCCAACGAGACAGGCTCCTAGGGGGCTACACCTTC
few | TRBJ1-4 | 15 | TRBV5-5 | TRBD1 | CASSMTQGGFEKLFF | TGTGCCAGCAGCATGACACAGGGGGGGTTTGAAAAACTGTTTTTT
NA | TRBJ1-1 | 15 | TRBV6-2/TRBV6-3 | TRBD1 | CASSLDRGQRAEAFF | TGTGCCAGCAGCTTAGACAGGGGGCAAAGGGCTGAAGCTTTCTTT
few | TRBJ1-1 | 12 | TRBV6-1 | NA | CASSELVTEAFF | TGTGCCAGCAGTGAATTAGTCACTGAAGCTTTCTTT
NA | TRBJ1-5 | 13 | TRBV7-8 | NA | CASSYNRNQPQHF | TGTGCCAGCAGCTACAACAGGAACCAGCCCCAGCATTTT
NA | TRBJ2-3 | 17 | TRBV7-9 | TRBD1 | CASSSNSGGTITDTQYF | TGTGCCAGCAGCAGTAATTCAGGGGGAACGATCACAGATACGCAGTATTTT
NA | TRBJ1-4 | 16 | TRBV5-1 | NA | CASSFGIMGSNEKLFF | TGCGCCAGCAGCTTCGGGATTATGGGGTCTAATGAAAAACTGTTTTTT
NA | TRBJ2-1 | 15 | TRBV28 | TRBD1 | CASSSSIVSGGEQFF | TGTGCCAGCAGTTCCTCGATTGTTTCAGGGGGTGAGCAGTTCTTC
NA | TRBJ1-1 | 14 | TRBV6-5 | TRBD1 | CASRWDRGKTEAFF | TGTGCCAGCAGGTGGGACAGGGGGAAGACTGAAGCTTTCTTT
NA | TRBJ1-6 | 13 | TRBV30 | TRBD1 | CAWRLQGESPLHF | TGTGCCTGGAGGCTACAGGGGGAATCACCCCTCCACTTT
NA | TRBJ2-3 | 15 | TRBV7-2 | TRBD2 | CASSLMLAGTDTQYF | TGTGCCAGCAGCTTAATGCTAGCGGGCACAGATACGCAGTATTTT
NA | TRBJ2-1 | 12 | TRBV30 | TRBD1 | CAWSTGVNEQFF | TGTGCCTGGAGTACAGGGGTCAATGAGCAGTTCTTC
NA | TRBJ2-4 | 13 | TRBV7-2 | NA | CASSFPTVNIQYF | TGTGCCAGCAGCTTCCCAACAGTAAACATTCAGTACTTC
NA | TRBJ2-3 | 15 | TRBV6-6 | NA | CASSYPDSGADTQYF | TGTGCCAGCAGTTACCCAGACTCGGGGGCAGATACGCAGTATTTT
NA | TRBJ1-3 | 15 | TRBV4-3 | NA | CASSPDRGNGNTIYF | TGCGCCAGCAGCCCTGACAGAGGCAACGGAAACACCATATATTTT
once | TRBJ1-2 | 15 | TRBV7-2 | TRBD1 | CASSSGQGGYYGYTF | TGTGCCAGCAGCTCCGGACAGGGAGGGTACTATGGCTACACCTTC
NA | TRBJ2-7 | 13 | TRBV11-3 | NA | CASSLGRADVRHF | TGTGCCAGCAGCTTAGGGAGAGCGGATGTTAGGCACTTC
NA | TRBJ2-3 | 13 | TRBV9 | NA | CASSPSGGDTQYF | TGTGCCAGCAGTCCTTCCGGGGGAGATACGCAGTATTTT